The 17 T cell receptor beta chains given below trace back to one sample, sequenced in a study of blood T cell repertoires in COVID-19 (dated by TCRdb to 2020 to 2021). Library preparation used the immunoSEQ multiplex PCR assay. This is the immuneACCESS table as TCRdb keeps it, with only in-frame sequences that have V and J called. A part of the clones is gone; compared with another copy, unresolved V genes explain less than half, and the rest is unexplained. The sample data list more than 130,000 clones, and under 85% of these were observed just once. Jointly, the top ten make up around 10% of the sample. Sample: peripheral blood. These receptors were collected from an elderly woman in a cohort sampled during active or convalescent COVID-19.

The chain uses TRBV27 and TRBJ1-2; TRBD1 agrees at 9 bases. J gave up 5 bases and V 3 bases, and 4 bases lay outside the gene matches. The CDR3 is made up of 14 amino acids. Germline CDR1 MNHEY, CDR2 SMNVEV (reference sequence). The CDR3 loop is CASSLTGGMYGYTF. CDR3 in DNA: TGTGCCAGCAGTTTGACAGGGGGAATGTATGGCTACACCTTC.

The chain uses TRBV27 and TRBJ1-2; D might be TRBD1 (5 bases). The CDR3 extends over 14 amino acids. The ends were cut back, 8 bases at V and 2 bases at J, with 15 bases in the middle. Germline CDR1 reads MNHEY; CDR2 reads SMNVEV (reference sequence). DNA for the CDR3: TGTGCCAGCCGCCGGCCAGGGCTCAACTATGGCTACACCTTC. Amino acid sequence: CASRRPGLNYGYTF.

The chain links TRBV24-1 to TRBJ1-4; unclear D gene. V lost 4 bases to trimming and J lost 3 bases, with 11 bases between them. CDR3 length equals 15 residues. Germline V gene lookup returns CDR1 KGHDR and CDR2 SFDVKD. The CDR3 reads CATSDPRAPNEKLFF. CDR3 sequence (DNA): TGTGCCACCAGTGACCCGAGGGCCCCTAATGAAAAACTGTTTTTT.

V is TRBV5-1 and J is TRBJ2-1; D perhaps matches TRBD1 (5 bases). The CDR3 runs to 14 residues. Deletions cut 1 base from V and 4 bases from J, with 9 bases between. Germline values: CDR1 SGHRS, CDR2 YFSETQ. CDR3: CASSLLDNYNEQFF. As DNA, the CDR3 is TGCGCCAGCAGCTTGTTGGACAATTACAATGAGCAGTTCTTC. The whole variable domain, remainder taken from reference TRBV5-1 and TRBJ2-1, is KAGVTQTPRYLIKTRGQQVTLSCSPISGHRSVSWYQQTPGQGLQFLFEYFSETQRNKGNFPGRFSGRQFSNSRSEMNVSTLELGDSALYLCASSLLDNYNEQFFGPGTRLTVL.

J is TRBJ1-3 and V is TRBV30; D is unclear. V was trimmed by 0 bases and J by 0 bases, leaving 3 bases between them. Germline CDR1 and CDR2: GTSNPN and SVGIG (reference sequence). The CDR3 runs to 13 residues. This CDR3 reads CAWSVISGNTIYF. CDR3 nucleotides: TGTGCCTGGAGTGTCATCTCTGGAAACACCATATATTTT.

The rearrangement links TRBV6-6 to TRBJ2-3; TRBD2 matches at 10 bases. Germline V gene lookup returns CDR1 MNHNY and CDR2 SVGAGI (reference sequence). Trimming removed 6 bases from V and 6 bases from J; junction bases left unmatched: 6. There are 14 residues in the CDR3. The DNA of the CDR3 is TGTGCCAGCAGGGGAACTAGCGGGGTGGATACGCAGTATTTT. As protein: CASRGTSGVDTQYF.

The CDR3 spells CAIPRGAGGSSSTDTQYF. The DNA for the CDR3 is TGTGCCATCCCACGGGGGGCAGGGGGCTCGTCTAGCACAGATACGCAGTATTTT. This chain connects TRBV5-4 to TRBJ2-3; D perhaps matches TRBD1 (8 bases). The germline CDR1 and CDR2 sequences are SGHNT and YYREEE (reference sequence). V lost 9 bases and J 0 bases, leaving 26 bases between the germline ends. CDR3 length: 18 residues.

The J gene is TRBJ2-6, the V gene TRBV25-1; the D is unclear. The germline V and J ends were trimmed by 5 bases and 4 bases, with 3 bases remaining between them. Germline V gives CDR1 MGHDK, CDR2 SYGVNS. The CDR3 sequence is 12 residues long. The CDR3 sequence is CASSPGANVLTF. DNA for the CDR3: TGTGCCAGCAGTCCAGGGGCCAACGTCCTGACTTTC.

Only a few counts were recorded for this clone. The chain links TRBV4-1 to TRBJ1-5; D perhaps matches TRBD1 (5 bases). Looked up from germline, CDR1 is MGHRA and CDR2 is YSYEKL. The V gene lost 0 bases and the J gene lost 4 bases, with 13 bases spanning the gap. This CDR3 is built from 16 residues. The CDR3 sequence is CASSQESARVNQPQHF. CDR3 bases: TGCGCCAGCAGCCAAGAATCTGCCAGGGTTAATCAGCCCCAGCATTTT.

For the CDR3, the DNA is TGTGCCAGCAGCTTGTGGACTGTCCGGGGTGAGACCCAGTACTTC. It encodes CASSLWTVRGETQYF. The genes are TRBV5-4 and TRBJ2-5, with a tentative D call TRBD2 (5 bases). Trimming took off 1 base at V and 5 bases at J, with 15 bases between the two ends. CDR1 and CDR2 (germline): SGHNT, YYREEE (reference sequence). This CDR3 comprises 15 residues.

CDR3 in amino acids: CASSVIETDTQYF. The DNA for the CDR3 is TGTGCCAGCAGCGTAATCGAGACAGATACGCAGTATTTT. The V call is TRBV9, the J call TRBJ2-3; D ambiguous. This CDR3 comprises 13 residues. Germline V CDR1 and CDR2: SGDLS, YYNGEE. Deletions cut 1 base from V and 3 bases from J, with 6 bases between.

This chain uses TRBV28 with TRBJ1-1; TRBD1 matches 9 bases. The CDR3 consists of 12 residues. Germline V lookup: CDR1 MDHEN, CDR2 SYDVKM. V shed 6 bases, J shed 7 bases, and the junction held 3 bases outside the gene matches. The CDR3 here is CASRGTGFEAFF. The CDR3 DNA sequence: TGTGCCAGCAGGGGGACAGGGTTTGAAGCTTTCTTT. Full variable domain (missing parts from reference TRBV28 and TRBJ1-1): DVKVTQSSRYLVKRTGEKVFLECVQDMDHENMFWYRQDPGLGLRLIYFSYDVKMKEKGDIPEGYSVSREKKERFSLILESASTNQTSMYLCASRGTGFEAFFGQGTRLTVV.

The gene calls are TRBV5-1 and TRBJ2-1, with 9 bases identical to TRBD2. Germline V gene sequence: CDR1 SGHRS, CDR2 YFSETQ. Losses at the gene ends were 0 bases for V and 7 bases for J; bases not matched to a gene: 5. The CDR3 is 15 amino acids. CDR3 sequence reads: CASSLGGLAGNEQFF. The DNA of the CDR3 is TGCGCCAGCAGCTTGGGTGGGCTAGCGGGAAATGAGCAGTTCTTC.

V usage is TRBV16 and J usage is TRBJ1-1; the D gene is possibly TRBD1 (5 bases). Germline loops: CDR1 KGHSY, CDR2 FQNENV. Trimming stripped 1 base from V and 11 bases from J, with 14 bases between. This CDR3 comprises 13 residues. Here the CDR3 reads CASSQLQQGRAFF. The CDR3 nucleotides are TGTGCCAGCAGCCAATTACAGCAGGGTCGCGCTTTCTTT.

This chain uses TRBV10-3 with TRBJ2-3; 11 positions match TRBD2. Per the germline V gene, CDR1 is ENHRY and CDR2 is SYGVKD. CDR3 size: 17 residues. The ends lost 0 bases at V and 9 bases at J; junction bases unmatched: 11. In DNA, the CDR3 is TGTGCCATCAGTGAGTCCTTTAGCGGGGGGGCGCGAGGAACGCAGTATTTT. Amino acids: CAISESFSGGARGTQYF.

CDR3 loop: CASSVGLNTEAFF. The CDR3 bases are TGTGCCAGCAGTGTCGGGTTGAACACTGAAGCTTTCTTT. J is TRBJ1-1 and V is TRBV6-6, with no clear D. Trimming cost V 5 bases and J 0 bases, with 7 bases left between them. Per the germline V gene, CDR1 is MNHNY and CDR2 is SVGAGI (reference sequence). CDR3 length: 13 residues.

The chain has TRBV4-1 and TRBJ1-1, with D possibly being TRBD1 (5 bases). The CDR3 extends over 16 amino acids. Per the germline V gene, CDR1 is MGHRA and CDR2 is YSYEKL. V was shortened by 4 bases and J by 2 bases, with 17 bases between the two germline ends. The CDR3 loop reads CASSRTGGGENTEAFF. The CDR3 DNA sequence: TGCGCCAGCAGCCGAACAGGCGGGGGAGAAAACACTGAAGCTTTCTTT.